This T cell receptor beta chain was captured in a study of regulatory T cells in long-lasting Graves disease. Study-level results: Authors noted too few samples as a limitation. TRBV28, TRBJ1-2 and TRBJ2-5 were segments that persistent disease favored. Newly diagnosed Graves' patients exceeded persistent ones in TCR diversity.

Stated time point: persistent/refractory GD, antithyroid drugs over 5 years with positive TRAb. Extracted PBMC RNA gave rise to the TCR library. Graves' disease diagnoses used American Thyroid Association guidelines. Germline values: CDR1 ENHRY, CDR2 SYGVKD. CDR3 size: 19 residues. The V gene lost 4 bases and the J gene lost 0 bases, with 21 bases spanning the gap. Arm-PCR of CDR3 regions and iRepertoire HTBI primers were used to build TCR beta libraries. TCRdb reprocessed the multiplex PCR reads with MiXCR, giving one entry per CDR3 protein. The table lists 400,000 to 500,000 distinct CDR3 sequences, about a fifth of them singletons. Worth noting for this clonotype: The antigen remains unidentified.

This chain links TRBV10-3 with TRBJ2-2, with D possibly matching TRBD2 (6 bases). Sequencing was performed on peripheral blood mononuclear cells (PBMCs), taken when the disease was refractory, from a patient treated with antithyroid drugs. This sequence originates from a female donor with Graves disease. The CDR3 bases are TGTGCCATCAGTGTAGCGGAAGCGGGTGATGTTACGAACACCGGGGAGCTGTTTTTT. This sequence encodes CAISVAEAGDVTNTGELFF.